This T cell receptor beta chain was observed in a study of blood T cells in healthy people across ages. This CDR3 contains 14 residues. Between the trimmed V and J ends, which lost 5 bases and 10 bases, there was a span of 18 bases. CDR1 SGHNT and CDR2 YENEEA come from the germline V gene. Total RNA, at least 5.5 micrograms per sample, came from PBMCs. A J-beta primer mix and a sample-barcoded 5' primer were used in a second PCR of about 6 to 12 cycles. TCRdb analysed the 5' RACE reads with MiXCR anew, one entry per CDR3 protein. This sample has hundreds of thousands of distinct CDR3 sequences; roughly three fifths occur once, and the top ten carry roughly 24%.

The chain combines TRBV11-3 with TRBJ2-1; TRBD2 is a possible D gene (5 bases). Source material: blood. This clonotype was obtained from a man in his forties in good health. CDR3 DNA sequence: TGTGCCAGCAGCCTCACTAGGGCGGCGAGAGAGCAGTTCTTC. Translation gives CASSLTRAAREQFF.